Here is one T cell receptor (beta chain) with its context. This sample was included in a study of CD8 T cells in Susac syndrome. Random hexamers were used to reverse transcribe roughly 0.45 to 1 ug of RNA. Using its own MiXCR run on the immunoSEQ multiplex PCR reads, TCRdb lists one record per CDR3 protein. The sample contains 150,000 to 190,000 distinct CDR3 sequences, around 95% of which appear only once. TCR beta from blood CD8+ and CD4+ T cells was sequenced. Multiple sclerosis controls were treatment-naive patients with stable or active relapsing-remitting disease. Both CD4+ and CD8+ T cells were negatively isolated, and TEMRA cells underwent FACS enrichment. The V gene's germline CDR1 is MNHEY and CDR2 SVGAGI. The length of the CDR3 is 11 residues. V was pared by 7 bases and J by 12 bases, with 5 bases of the junction left unmatched.

The TCR sequence derives from a human donor with multiple sclerosis. This chain connects TRBV6-5 to TRBJ2-1; 8 positions agree with TRBD2. The specimen sequenced was CD8+ T cells from PBMCs. The CDR3 reads CASTTGLAQFF. The CDR3 DNA reads as TGTGCCAGCACCACTGGACTAGCGCAGTTCTTC.